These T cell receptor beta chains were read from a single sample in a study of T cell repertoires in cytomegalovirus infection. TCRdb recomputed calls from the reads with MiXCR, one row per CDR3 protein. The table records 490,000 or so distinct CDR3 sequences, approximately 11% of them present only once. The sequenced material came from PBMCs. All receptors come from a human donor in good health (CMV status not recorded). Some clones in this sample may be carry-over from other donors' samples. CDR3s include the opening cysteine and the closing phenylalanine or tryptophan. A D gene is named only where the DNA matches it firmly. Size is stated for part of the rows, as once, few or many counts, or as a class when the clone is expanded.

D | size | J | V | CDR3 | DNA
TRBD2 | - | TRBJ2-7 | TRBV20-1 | CSARELVRSGGFYEQYF | TGCAGTGCTAGAGAGCTTGTTCGTAGCGGGGGATTCTACGAGCAGTACTTC
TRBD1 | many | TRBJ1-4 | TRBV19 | CASSKGQVATNEKLFF | TGTGCCAGTAGCAAAGGACAGGTAGCAACTAATGAAAAACTGTTTTTT
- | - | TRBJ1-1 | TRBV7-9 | CASSPYEGEAFF | TGTGCCAGCAGCCCATATGAGGGTGAAGCTTTCTTT
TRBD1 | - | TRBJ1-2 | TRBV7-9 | CASSLRSTGGYTF | TGTGCCAGCAGCCTGAGATCGACAGGGGGCTACACCTTC
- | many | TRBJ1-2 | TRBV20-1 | CSAPQGRDYGYTF | TGCAGTGCCCCACAGGGCCGGGACTATGGCTACACCTTC
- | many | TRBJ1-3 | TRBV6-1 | CASSPLSSGNTIYF | TGTGCCAGCAGTCCTCTGAGCTCTGGAAACACCATATATTTT
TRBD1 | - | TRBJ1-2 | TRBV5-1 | CASSPWVPGQNYGYTF | TGCGCCAGCAGCCCGTGGGTCCCGGGACAGAACTATGGCTACACCTTC
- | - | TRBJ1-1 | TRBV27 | CASSPPSGARTEAFF | TGTGCCAGCAGTCCGCCAAGCGGGGCTCGGACTGAAGCTTTCTTT
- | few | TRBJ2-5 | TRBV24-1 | CATSDSLFQETQYF | TGTGCCACCAGTGATTCTCTGTTCCAGGAGACCCAGTACTTC
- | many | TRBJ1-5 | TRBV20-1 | CSARPTPSNQPQHF | TGCAGTGCTAGACCCACTCCCAGCAATCAGCCCCAGCATTTT
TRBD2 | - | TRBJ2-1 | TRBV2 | CASSEERDSYNEQFF | TGTGCCAGCAGTGAAGAGCGGGACTCGTACAATGAGCAGTTCTTC
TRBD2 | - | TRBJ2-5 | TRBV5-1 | CASTRTSGKETQYF | TGCGCCAGCACCCGGACTAGCGGGAAAGAGACCCAGTACTTC
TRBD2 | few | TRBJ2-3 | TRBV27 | CASSLTWGGSTDTQYF | TGTGCCAGCAGTTTGACCTGGGGGGGTAGCACAGATACGCAGTATTTT
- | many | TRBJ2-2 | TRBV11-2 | CASSRGGAGQSNTGELFF | TGTGCCAGCAGCCGCGGGGGAGCGGGACAATCGAACACCGGGGAGCTGTTTTTT